What follows are 17 T cell receptor beta chains derived from one specimen sequenced in a study of T cell changes during pregnancy in multiple sclerosis. Sequencing used immunoSEQ multiplex PCR; TCRdb keeps in-frame clones, though not all of them. This repertoire shows about 110,000 clones, around 90% found once; its top ten account for 0.78%. Sequenced material: peripheral blood, taken in the third trimester of pregnancy. The origin of the receptors is a female donor in good health, enrolled as a control in a pregnancy study.

V gene TRBV7-3 combines with J gene TRBJ2-3; the match to TRBD1 covers 8 bases. Germline CDR1 is SGHTA and CDR2 is FQGTGA. The CDR3 runs 15 residues. The junction had 4 bases not matched to a gene; V was cut back by 1 base and J by 4 bases. The CDR3: CASSLIGRGPDTQYF. The CDR3 DNA sequence: TGTGCCAGCAGCTTAATCGGCAGGGGGCCAGATACGCAGTATTTT.

In its sample, this clone was seen a few times. The chain carries TRBV9 and TRBJ1-3; a weak D match, TRBD1 (6 bases). V lost 4 bases and J 1 base, leaving 18 bases between the germline ends. Germline V gene data show CDR1 as SGDLS and CDR2 as YYNGEE. The CDR3 totals 17 residues. This CDR3 is CASSHNREAGSGNTIYF. CDR3 DNA: TGTGCCAGCAGCCATAACAGGGAAGCAGGTTCTGGAAACACCATATATTTT.

This clone is a singleton in its sample. J is TRBJ1-5 and V is TRBV5-4; 7 bases are a match to TRBD1. Unmatched junction bases numbered 4, after V lost 2 bases and J lost 2 bases. CDR1 and CDR2 (germline): SGHNT, YYREEE (reference sequence). The CDR3 has 15 amino acids. The CDR3 loop reads CASSFQGEGNQPQHF. CDR3 sequence (DNA): TGTGCCAGCAGCTTCCAGGGGGAAGGCAATCAGCCCCAGCATTTT.

In this sample, this clone turned up once. V is TRBV29-1 and J is TRBJ1-4; possibly TRBD1 for D (6 bases). With 5 bases removed from V and 6 bases from J, the gap between germline ends came to 13 bases. This CDR3 contains 13 residues. The germline V gene has CDR1 SQVTM and CDR2 ANQGSEA. The CDR3 reads CSVLGAGDEKLFF. The CDR3 DNA sequence: TGCAGCGTTCTGGGGGCGGGAGATGAAAAACTGTTTTTT.

The chain employs TRBV7-2 and TRBJ1-2, with 9 nucleotides matching TRBD1. The CDR3 sequence is 16 residues long. V was clipped by 4 bases and J by 3 bases; unmatched bases: 9. The germline V gene has CDR1 SGHTA and CDR2 FQGNSA. The CDR3 DNA is TGTGCCAGCAGCTCGTACACAGGGGGCAAAGACTATGGCTACACCTTC. Its protein product is CASSSYTGGKDYGYTF.

This clone was recorded only once. The CDR3 coding sequence is TGTGCCTGGGTGCGGGGACAGAATCGAGGGGAGCTGTTTTTT. Translation gives CAWVRGQNRGELFF. The chain uses TRBV30 and TRBJ2-2; possible D gene TRBD1, 7 bases. The V gene lost 5 bases and the J gene lost 8 bases, with 18 bases spanning the gap. Per germline, CDR1 GTSNPN and CDR2 SVGIG (reference sequence). The CDR3 consists of 14 residues.

This rearrangement joins TRBV11-3 to TRBJ2-7; 7 bases map to TRBD1. J lost 0 bases, V lost 3 bases, and 5 bases had no gene match. The V gene's germline CDR1 is SGHNT and CDR2 YENEEA. The CDR3 contains 15 residues. The DNA for the CDR3 is TGTGCCAGCAGCTTCCCCGGGACAGCCTCCTACGAGCAGTACTTC. This encodes CASSFPGTASYEQYF.

The rearrangement links TRBV15 to TRBJ2-3, with D hard to call. Trimming removed 5 bases from V and 7 bases from J, with 19 bases in between. Germline V CDR1 and CDR2: LNHNV, YYDKDF (reference sequence). This CDR3 is built from 15 residues. The CDR3 reads CATSADKSNQNTQYF. CDR3 sequence (DNA): TGTGCCACCAGCGCCGATAAATCCAATCAGAATACGCAGTATTTT.

The chain uses TRBV15 and TRBJ1-1, with a possible D match to TRBD1 (5 bases). The CDR3 contains 14 residues. Germline-derived CDR1 and CDR2 are LNHNV and YYDKDF (reference sequence). V lost 1 base and J 5 bases, leaving 11 bases between the germline ends. The CDR3 region is CATSRVLGVTEAFF. CDR3 DNA sequence: TGTGCCACCAGCAGAGTTCTAGGGGTGACTGAAGCTTTCTTT.

J is TRBJ2-3 and V is TRBV5-1, with TRBD1 as a possible D gene (6 bases). V lost 0 bases to trimming and J lost 0 bases, with 11 bases between them. Germline CDR1 SGHRS, CDR2 YFSETQ. The CDR3 extends over 16 amino acids. The CDR3 is CASSLAHRASTDTQYF. The CDR3 DNA reads as TGCGCCAGCAGCTTGGCCCACAGGGCGAGCACAGATACGCAGTATTTT.

The chain combines TRBV25-1 with TRBJ1-2; D not resolved. The CDR3 has 13 amino acids. Germline lookup yields CDR1 MGHDK and CDR2 SYGVNS. V was pared by 6 bases and J by 4 bases, with 12 bases between. The CDR3 bases are TGTGCCAGCAGGGTCGACACCAGCTATGGCTACACCTTC. Its translation: CASRVDTSYGYTF.

V usage is TRBV11-2 and J usage is TRBJ2-4; D perhaps matches TRBD1 (5 bases). Germline CDR1 SGHAT, CDR2 FQNNGV. The CDR3 totals 15 residues. V lost 4 bases, J lost 3 bases, and 13 bases lay in between. The CDR3 DNA reads as TGTGCCAGCAGCTCCAGGGTATTGGGCAAAAACATTCAGTACTTC. Protein: CASSSRVLGKNIQYF.

The rearrangement links TRBV5-1 to TRBJ2-2, with TRBD1 matching 9 bases. This CDR3 spans 15 amino acids. Trimming cost V 2 bases and J 6 bases; bases outside gene matches: 5. Looked up from germline, CDR1 is SGHRS and CDR2 is YFSETQ. The CDR3 DNA reads as TGCGCCAGCAGCTTCGGGACAGGGAAAGCCGGGGAGCTGTTTTTT. Its protein product is CASSFGTGKAGELFF.

The chain combines TRBV11-3 with TRBJ2-7, with 10 positions matching TRBD1. The germline gives CDR1 SGHNT, CDR2 YENEEA. This CDR3 comprises 16 residues. J lost 3 bases, V lost 1 base, and 6 bases had no gene match. CDR3 DNA: TGTGCCAGCAGCTTAGGTCGTGGGACAGGGGACTACGAGCAGTACTTC. Translating it yields CASSLGRGTGDYEQYF. Drawing the rest from reference TRBV11-3 and TRBJ2-7, the complete variable domain is EAGVVQSPRYKIIEKKQPVAFWCNPISGHNTLYWYLQNLGQGPELLIRYENEEAVDDSQLPKDRFSAERLKGVDSTLKIQPAELGDSAVYLCASSLGRGTGDYEQYFGPGTRLTVT.

The CDR3 loop reads CASSLRGSSYNEQFF. The CDR3 coding sequence is TGTGCCAGCAGCTTACGGGGGAGCTCCTACAATGAGCAGTTCTTC. The J gene is TRBJ2-1, the V gene TRBV7-9, with D maybe TRBD2 (6 bases). CDR1 SEHNR and CDR2 FQNEAQ come from the germline V gene (reference sequence). V dropped 2 bases and J dropped 0 bases, with 8 bases sitting between them. This CDR3 spans 15 amino acids. The full variable domain, with the rest looked up from reference TRBV7-9 and TRBJ2-1, is DTGVSQNPRHKITKRGQNVTFRCDPISEHNRLYWYRQTLGQGPEFLTYFQNEAQLEKSRLLSDRFSAERPKGSFSTLEIQRTEQGDSAMYLCASSLRGSSYNEQFFGPGTRLTVL.

V is TRBV9 and J is TRBJ1-4, with 7 bases lining up with TRBD1. The CDR3 spans 14 residues. The J segment lost 12 bases and the V segment lost 3 bases, leaving 11 bases of the junction unmatched. Germline V gene lookup returns CDR1 SGDLS and CDR2 YYNGEE. This chain's CDR3 is CASSGDSLKRELFF. The DNA of the CDR3 is TGTGCCAGCAGCGGGGACAGCCTTAAGAGGGAACTGTTTTTT.

The chain combines TRBV5-6 with TRBJ2-7, with 12 positions matching TRBD1. The CDR3 loop spans 16 amino acids. The J segment lost 6 bases and the V segment lost 1 base, leaving 8 bases of the junction unmatched. Per germline, CDR1 SGHDT and CDR2 YYEEEE. This CDR3 reads CASSLKRGTGGPEQYF. The CDR3 nucleotides read TGTGCCAGCAGCTTGAAGCGGGGGACAGGGGGCCCCGAGCAGTACTTC.